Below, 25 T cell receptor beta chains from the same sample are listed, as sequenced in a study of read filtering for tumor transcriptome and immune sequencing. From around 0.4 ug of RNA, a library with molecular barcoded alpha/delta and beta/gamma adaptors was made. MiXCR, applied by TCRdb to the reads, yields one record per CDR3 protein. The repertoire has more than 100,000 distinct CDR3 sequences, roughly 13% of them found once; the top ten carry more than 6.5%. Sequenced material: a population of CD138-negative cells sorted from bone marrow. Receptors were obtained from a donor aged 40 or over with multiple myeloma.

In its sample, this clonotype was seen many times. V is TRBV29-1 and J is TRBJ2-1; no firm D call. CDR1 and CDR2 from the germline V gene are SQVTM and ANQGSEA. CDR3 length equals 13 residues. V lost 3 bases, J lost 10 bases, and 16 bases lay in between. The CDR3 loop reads CSVDRVRTSEQFF. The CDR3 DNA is TGCAGCGTTGATAGGGTCCGGACGAGCGAGCAGTTCTTC.

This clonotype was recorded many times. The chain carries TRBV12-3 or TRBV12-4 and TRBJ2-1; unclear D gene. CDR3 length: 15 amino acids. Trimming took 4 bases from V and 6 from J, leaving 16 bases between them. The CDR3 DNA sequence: TGTGCCAGCAGTTCCGCCGTTCCGGTCTTCAATGAGCAGTTCTTC. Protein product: CASSSAVPVFNEQFF.

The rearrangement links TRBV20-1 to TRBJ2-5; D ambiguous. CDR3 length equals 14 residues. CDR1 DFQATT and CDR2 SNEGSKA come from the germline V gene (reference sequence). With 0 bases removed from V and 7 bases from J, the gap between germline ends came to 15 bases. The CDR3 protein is CSARDPWRRRTQYF. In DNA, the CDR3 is TGCAGTGCTAGAGATCCATGGCGCCGAAGGACCCAGTACTTC.

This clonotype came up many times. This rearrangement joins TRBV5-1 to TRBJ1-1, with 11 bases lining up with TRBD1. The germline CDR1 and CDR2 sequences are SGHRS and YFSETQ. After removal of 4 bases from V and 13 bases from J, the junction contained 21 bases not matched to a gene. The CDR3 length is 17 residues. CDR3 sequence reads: CASSRGVGQGELRAGFF. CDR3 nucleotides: TGCGCCAGCAGCCGAGGTGTGGGACAGGGGGAATTGCGAGCGGGTTTCTTT.

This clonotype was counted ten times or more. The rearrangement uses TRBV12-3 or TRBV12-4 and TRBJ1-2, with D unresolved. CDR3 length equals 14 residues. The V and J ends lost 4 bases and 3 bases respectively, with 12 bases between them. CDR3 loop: CASSYRLLHYGYTF. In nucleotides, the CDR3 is TGTGCCAGCAGTTACAGACTGCTACACTATGGCTACACCTTC.

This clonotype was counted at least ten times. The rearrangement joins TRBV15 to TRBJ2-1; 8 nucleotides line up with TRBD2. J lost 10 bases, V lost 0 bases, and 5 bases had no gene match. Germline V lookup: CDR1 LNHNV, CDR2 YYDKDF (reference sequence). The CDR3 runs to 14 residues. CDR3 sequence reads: CATSRDGGGMEQFF. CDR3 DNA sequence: TGTGCCACCAGCAGAGATGGCGGGGGGATGGAGCAGTTCTTC.

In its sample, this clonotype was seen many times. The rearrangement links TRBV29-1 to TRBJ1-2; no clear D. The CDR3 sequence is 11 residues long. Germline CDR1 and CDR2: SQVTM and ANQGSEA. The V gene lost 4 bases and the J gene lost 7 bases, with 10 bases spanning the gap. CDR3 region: CSVVQASGYTF. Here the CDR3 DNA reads TGCAGCGTTGTTCAGGCGAGTGGCTACACCTTC.

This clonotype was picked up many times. CDR3 in DNA: TGCGCCAGCAGCCAAAATCCACCAGGGAATCAGCCCCAGCATTTT. Translated: CASSQNPPGNQPQHF. V and J are TRBV4-1 and TRBJ1-5, with a tentative D call TRBD1 (5 bases). Germline values: CDR1 MGHRA, CDR2 YSYEKL. The CDR3 consists of 15 residues. Deletions cut 2 bases from V and 4 bases from J, with 12 bases between.

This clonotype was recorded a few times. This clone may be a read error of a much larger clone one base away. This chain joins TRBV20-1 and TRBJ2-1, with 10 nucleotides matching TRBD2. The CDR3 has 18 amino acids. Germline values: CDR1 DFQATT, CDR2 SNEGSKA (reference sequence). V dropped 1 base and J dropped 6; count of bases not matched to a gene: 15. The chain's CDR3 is CSARAPGASGGRGNEQFF. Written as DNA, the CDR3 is TGCAGTGCTAGAGCACCCGGCGCTAGCGGGGGTAGGGGCAATGAGCAGTTCTTC.

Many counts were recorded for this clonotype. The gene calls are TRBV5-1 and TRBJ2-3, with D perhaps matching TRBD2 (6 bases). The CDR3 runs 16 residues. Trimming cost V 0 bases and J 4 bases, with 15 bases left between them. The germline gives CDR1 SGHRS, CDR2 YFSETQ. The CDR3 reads CASSLVPRTISDTQYF. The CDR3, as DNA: TGCGCCAGCAGCTTGGTCCCCCGGACTATTTCAGATACGCAGTATTTT.

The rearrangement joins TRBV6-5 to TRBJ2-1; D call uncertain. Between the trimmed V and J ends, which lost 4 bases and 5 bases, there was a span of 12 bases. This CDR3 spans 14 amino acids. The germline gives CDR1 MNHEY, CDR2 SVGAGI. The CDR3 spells CASSCFTSNNEQFF. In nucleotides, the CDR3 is TGTGCCAGCAGTTGCTTCACTTCAAACAATGAGCAGTTCTTC.

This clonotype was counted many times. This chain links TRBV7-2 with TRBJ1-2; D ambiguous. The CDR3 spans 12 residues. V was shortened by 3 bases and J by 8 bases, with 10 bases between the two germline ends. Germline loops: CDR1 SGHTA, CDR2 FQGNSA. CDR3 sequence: CASSLGQTGYTF. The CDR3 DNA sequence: TGTGCCAGCAGCTTGGGTCAGACCGGCTACACCTTC. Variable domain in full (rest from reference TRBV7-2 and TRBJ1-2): GAGVSQSPSNKVTEKGKDVELRCDPISGHTALYWYRQSLGQGLEFLIYFQGNSAPDKSGLPSDRFSAERTGGSVSTLTIQRTQQEDSAVYLCASSLGQTGYTFGSGTRLTVV.

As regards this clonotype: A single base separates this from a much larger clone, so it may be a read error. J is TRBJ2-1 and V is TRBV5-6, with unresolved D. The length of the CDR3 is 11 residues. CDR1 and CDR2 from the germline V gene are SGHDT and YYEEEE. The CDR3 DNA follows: TGTGCCAGCAGCCGAGGCTTTCAAACCTTATTC. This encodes CASSRGFQTLF.

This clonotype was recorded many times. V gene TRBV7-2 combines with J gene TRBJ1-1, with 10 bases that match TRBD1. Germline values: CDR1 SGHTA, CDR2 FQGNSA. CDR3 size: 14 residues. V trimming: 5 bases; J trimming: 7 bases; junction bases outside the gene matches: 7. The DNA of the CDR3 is TGTGCCAGCAGCCCCTGGGACAGGGGAGGTGAAGCTTTCTTT. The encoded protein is CASSPWDRGGEAFF.

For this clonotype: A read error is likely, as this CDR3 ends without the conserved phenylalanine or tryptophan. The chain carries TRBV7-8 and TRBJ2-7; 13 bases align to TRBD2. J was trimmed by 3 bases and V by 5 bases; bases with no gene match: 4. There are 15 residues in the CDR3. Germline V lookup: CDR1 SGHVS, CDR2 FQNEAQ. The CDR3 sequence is CASSPGTSGNYEQYL. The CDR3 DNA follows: TGTGCCAGCAGCCCGGGGACTAGCGGGAACTACGAGCAGTACCTC.

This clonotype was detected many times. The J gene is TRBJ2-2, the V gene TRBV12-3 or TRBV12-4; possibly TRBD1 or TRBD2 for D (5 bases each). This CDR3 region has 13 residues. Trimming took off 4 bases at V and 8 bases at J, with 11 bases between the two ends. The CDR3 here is CASSSGGSGELFF. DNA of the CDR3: TGTGCCAGCAGTTCTGGGGGTTCTGGGGAGCTGTTTTTT.

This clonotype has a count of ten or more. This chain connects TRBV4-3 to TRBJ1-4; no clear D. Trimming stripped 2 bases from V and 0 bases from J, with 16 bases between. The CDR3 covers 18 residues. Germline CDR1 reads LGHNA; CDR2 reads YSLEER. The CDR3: CASSQMTRSFATNEKLFF. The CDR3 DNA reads TGCGCCAGCAGCCAAATGACGCGTAGCTTCGCAACTAATGAAAAACTGTTTTTT.

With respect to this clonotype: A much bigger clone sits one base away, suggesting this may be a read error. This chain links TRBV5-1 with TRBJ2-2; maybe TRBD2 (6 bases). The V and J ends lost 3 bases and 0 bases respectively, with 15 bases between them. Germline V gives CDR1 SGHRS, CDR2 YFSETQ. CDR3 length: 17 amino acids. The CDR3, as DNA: TGCGCCAGCAGCTCTCCGAGGGGAGGAGCGAACACCGGGGAGCTGTTTTTT. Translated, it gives CASSSPRGGANTGELFF.

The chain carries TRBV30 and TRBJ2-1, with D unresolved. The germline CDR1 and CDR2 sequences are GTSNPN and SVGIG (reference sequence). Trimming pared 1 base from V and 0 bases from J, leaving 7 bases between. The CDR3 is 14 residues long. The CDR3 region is CAWSGPSSYNEQFF. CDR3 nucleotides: TGTGCCTGGAGTGGGCCTAGCTCCTACAATGAGCAGTTCTTC.

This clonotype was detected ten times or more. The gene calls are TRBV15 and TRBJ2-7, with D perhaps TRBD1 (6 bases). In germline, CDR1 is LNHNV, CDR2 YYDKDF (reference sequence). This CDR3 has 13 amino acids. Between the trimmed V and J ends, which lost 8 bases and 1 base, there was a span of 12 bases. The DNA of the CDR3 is TGTGCCACCGGGGTGGGGGCATCCTACGAGCAGTACTTC. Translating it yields CATGVGASYEQYF.

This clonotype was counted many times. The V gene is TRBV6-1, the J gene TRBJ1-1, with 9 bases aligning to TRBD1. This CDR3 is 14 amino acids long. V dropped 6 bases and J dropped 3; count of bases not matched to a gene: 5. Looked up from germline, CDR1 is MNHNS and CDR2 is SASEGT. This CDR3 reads CASRGDRAYTEAFF. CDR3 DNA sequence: TGTGCCAGCAGGGGGGACAGGGCTTACACTGAAGCTTTCTTT.

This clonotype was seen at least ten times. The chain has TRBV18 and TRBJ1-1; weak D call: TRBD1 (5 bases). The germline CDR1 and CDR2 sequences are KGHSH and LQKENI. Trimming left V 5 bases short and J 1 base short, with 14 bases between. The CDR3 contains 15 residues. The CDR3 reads CASSIRDSRNTEAFF. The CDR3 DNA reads TGTGCCAGCTCAATACGGGACTCCCGGAACACTGAAGCTTTCTTT.

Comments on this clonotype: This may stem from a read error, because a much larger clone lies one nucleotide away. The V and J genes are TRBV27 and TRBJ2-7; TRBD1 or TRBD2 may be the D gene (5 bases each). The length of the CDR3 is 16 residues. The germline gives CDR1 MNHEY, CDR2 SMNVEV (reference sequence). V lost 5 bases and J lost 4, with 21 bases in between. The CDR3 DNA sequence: TGTGCCAGCAGTCGAAGTGTAAGAGGGCCAGGGTACGAGCAGTACTTC. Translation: CASSRSVRGPGYEQYF.

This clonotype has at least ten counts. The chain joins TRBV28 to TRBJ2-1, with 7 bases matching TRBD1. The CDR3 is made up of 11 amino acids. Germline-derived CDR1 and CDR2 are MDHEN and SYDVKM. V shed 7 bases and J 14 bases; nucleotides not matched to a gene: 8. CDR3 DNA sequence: TGTGCCAGCACCCAGGGGGTAGCAGAGTTCTTC. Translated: CASTQGVAEFF.

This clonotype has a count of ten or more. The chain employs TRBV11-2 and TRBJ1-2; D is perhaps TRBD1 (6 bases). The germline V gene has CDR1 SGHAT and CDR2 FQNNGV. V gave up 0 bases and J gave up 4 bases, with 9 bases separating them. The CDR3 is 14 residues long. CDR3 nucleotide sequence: TGTGCCAGCAGCTTAGATTGGGGGGCCTATGGCTACACCTTC. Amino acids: CASSLDWGAYGYTF. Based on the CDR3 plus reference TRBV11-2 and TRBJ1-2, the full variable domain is EAGVAQSPRYKIIEKRQSVAFWCNPISGHATLYWYQQILGQGPKLLIQFQNNGVVDDSQLPKDRFSAERLKGVDSTLKIQPAKLEDSAVYLCASSLDWGAYGYTFGSGTRLTVV.